The present T cell receptor (beta chain) was sequenced within a study of T cells after yellow fever vaccination. TCRdb itself ran the 5' RACE reads through MiXCR, one entry per CDR3 protein. The data contain about 240,000 distinct CDR3 sequences, 6.5% to 8.5% of them singletons. Ten or more counts support this clonotype. What it binds is not known. This CDR3 region has 17 residues. Trimming at V came to 3 bases and at J to 4 bases, leaving 10 bases not matched to a gene. From germline, CDR1 is DFQATT and CDR2 SNEGSKA (reference sequence). Study-level points and caveats: Subsequent booster samples again held most clones from primary vaccination (under 98% CD4, 88% CD8). Contamination by abundant bulk-population clonotypes could be present in FACS-sorted repertoires. Though it reached lower strength, the secondary response hit its peak faster, day 5 versus 15.

This clonotype was obtained from a man aged 25-40 years who received the YFV17D yellow fever vaccine. V is TRBV20-1 and J is TRBJ2-7; 15 nucleotides align to TRBD2. The sample in question was CD4+ T cells sorted from PBMCs, obtained 15 days after the yellow fever booster vaccination. The CDR3 DNA follows: TGCAGTGCTAGGGCCAGAGGACTAGCGGGAGGGCAATACGAGCAGTACTTC. This encodes CSARARGLAGGQYEQYF.